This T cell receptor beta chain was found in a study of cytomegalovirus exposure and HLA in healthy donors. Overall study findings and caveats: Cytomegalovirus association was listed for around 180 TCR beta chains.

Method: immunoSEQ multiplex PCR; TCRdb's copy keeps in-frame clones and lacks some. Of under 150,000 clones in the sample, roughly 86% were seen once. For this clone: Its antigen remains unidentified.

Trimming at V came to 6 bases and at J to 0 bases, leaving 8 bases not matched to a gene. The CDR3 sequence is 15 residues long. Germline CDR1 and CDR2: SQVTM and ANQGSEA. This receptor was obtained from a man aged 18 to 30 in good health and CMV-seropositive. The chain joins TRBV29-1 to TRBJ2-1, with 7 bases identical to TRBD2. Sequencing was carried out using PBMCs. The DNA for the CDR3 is TGCAGCGTCGACAGAGCGGGGAGCTCCTACAATGAGCAGTTCTTC. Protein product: CSVDRAGSSYNEQFF.